A single sample is the source of the 27 T cell receptor beta chains below, sequenced in a study of Ad26.COV2.S vaccination and SARS-CoV-2 variants. Method: immunoSEQ multiplex PCR; TCRdb's copy keeps in-frame clones and lacks some. The sample includes approximately 250,000 clones, roughly 85% of them seen just once. Treatment noted: approximately 18 received Ad26.COV2.S at low or high dose, single or two shots; five or six received placebo; per-sample allocation not given. Sampling occurred on day 63 after the first vaccine or placebo injection. Sequenced here: peripheral blood, sampled in a trial of Ad26.COV2.S vaccine versus placebo. These receptors were collected from a person aged 18-65 years who received the Ad26.COV2.S COVID-19 vaccine or a placebo.

The CDR3 coding sequence is TGTGCTAGTGGCCCGGACGTGGGTGGCTACACCTTC. Translating gives CASGPDVGGYTF. The rearrangement links TRBV12-5 to TRBJ1-2; D is unresolved. Germline V gene data show CDR1 as LGHNT and CDR2 as FRNRAP. CDR3 length: 12 amino acids. The ends were cut back, 6 bases at V and 7 bases at J, with 12 bases in the middle.

J is TRBJ2-5 and V is TRBV10-3; TRBD2 is a possible D gene (6 bases). Trimming cost V 2 bases and J 0 bases, with 7 bases left between them. Germline V gene lookup returns CDR1 ENHRY and CDR2 SYGVKD. This CDR3 has 14 residues. The CDR3 DNA sequence: TGTGCCATCAGTGAGGGACTAAACCAAGAGACCCAGTACTTC. The encoded protein is CAISEGLNQETQYF.

The chain couples TRBV6-5 to TRBJ2-3, with TRBD1 as a possible D gene (5 bases). The V gene lost 6 bases and the J gene lost 4 bases, with 11 bases spanning the gap. The CDR3 has 13 residues. Germline lookup yields CDR1 MNHEY and CDR2 SVGAGI. The CDR3: CASSLDSSDTQYF. The CDR3 DNA reads as TGTGCCAGCAGCCTAGACAGCTCAGATACGCAGTATTTT.

The genes are TRBV24-1 and TRBJ2-5; the D gene is possibly TRBD1 (6 bases). With 1 base removed from V and 2 bases from J, the gap between germline ends came to 10 bases. This CDR3 is 15 amino acids long. The germline V gene encodes CDR1 KGHDR and CDR2 SFDVKD. CDR3: CATSDFGTGQETQYF. CDR3 nucleotide sequence: TGTGCCACCAGTGATTTTGGTACAGGGCAAGAGACCCAGTACTTC.

With regard to this clone: The junction and the germline gene differ at one end; a read error may be behind it. The chain is built from TRBV7-9 and TRBJ1-2; the D gene is possibly TRBD1 (5 bases). CDR1 is SEHNR and CDR2 is FQNEAQ in the germline V gene (reference sequence). CDR3 length: 15 amino acids. The CDR3 loop is CASTLPSVKGYGYTF. The CDR3 bases are TGTGCCAGCACCTTACCTTCGGTGAAGGGGTATGGCTACACCTTC.

This clone was observed a handful of times. V is TRBV7-9 and J is TRBJ1-3; unclear D gene. The V and J ends lost 3 bases and 1 base respectively, with 13 bases between them. The germline V gene has CDR1 SEHNR and CDR2 FQNEAQ (reference sequence). The CDR3 is made up of 16 amino acids. The CDR3 DNA reads TGTGCCAGCAGCTTGGGAGTCCGTCTGTCTGGAAACACCATATATTTT. Its translation is CASSLGVRLSGNTIYF.

This rearrangement joins TRBV27 to TRBJ2-3; TRBD1 agrees at 10 bases. The CDR3 consists of 16 residues. Germline V CDR1 and CDR2: MNHEY, SMNVEV (reference sequence). With 0 bases clipped from V and 2 bases from J, the junction kept 2 bases outside the gene matches. CDR3 in DNA: TGTGCCAGCAGTTTATCCGGGACAGGGGACACAGATACGCAGTATTTT. Translation gives CASSLSGTGDTDTQYF.

The chain employs TRBV3-1 (or the pseudogene TRBV3-2) and TRBJ1-1; D may be TRBD1 (5 bases). CDR3 length: 14 residues. Germline V gene data show CDR1 as LGHDT and CDR2 as YNNKEL (reference sequence). Trimming removed 3 bases at V and 3 bases at J, with 11 bases between. CDR3 protein: CASSHSWGYTEAFF. The CDR3 nucleotides read TGTGCCAGCAGCCATTCTTGGGGCTACACTGAAGCTTTCTTT.

The V and J genes are TRBV11-3 and TRBJ2-1; D uncertain. V lost 1 base and J 0 bases, leaving 7 bases between the germline ends. The CDR3 is made up of 15 amino acids. Germline CDR1 SGHNT, CDR2 YENEEA. The CDR3 protein is CASSLGDSSYNEQFF. DNA for the CDR3: TGTGCCAGCAGCTTAGGCGATAGCTCCTACAATGAGCAGTTCTTC.

In its sample, this clone was seen once. The rearrangement uses TRBV27 and TRBJ2-3, with D perhaps being TRBD1 or TRBD2 (5 bases each). Trimming removed 5 bases from V and 9 bases from J, with 12 bases in between. The germline V gene encodes CDR1 MNHEY and CDR2 SMNVEV (reference sequence). CDR3 size: 12 residues. DNA for the CDR3: TGTGCCAGCAGTCCACGGGGCATCACGCAGTATTTT. It is translated as CASSPRGITQYF.

V usage is TRBV6-5 and J usage is TRBJ1-4; 8 bases agree with TRBD1. CDR1 MNHEY and CDR2 SVGAGI come from the germline V gene. Germline trimming cut 6 bases from V and 0 bases from J; bases unmatched to any gene: 3. There are 15 residues in the CDR3. The CDR3 is CASSGQGTTNEKLFF. CDR3 nucleotide sequence: TGTGCCAGCAGCGGACAGGGTACAACTAATGAAAAACTGTTTTTT.

The V and J genes are TRBV5-5 and TRBJ2-1, with D uncertain. V dropped 2 bases and J dropped 0 bases, with 9 bases sitting between them. This CDR3 comprises 15 residues. Germline V gene sequence: CDR1 SGHKS, CDR2 YYEKEE (reference sequence). This chain's CDR3 is CASSFGVSSYNEQFF. The DNA of the CDR3 is TGTGCCAGCAGCTTCGGCGTCAGCTCCTACAATGAGCAGTTCTTC.

The rearrangement links TRBV5-6 to TRBJ1-2, with a weak D call TRBD1 (6 bases). CDR3 length: 15 amino acids. The germline V gene encodes CDR1 SGHDT and CDR2 YYEEEE. With 6 bases removed from V and 0 bases from J, the gap between germline ends came to 15 bases. The CDR3 loop is CASTTSPGANYGYTF. Here the CDR3 DNA reads TGTGCCAGCACTACAAGTCCAGGGGCTAACTATGGCTACACCTTC.

The chain joins TRBV6-6 to TRBJ2-7; 9 bases match TRBD1. V shed 5 bases and J 6 bases; nucleotides not matched to a gene: 17. Germline V lookup: CDR1 MNHNY, CDR2 SVGAGI (reference sequence). The CDR3 runs 17 residues. CDR3 nucleotides: TGTGCCAGCAGTCCAAGCCGAACAGGGGGCGCGGGATTCGAGCAGTACGTC. Translated: CASSPSRTGGAGFEQYV.

In DNA form, the CDR3 reads TGTGCCATCAGTGATAGAGCCCTCGGGACGGGAAATGAAAAACTGTTTTTT. Its protein is CAISDRALGTGNEKLFF. The rearrangement links TRBV10-3 to TRBJ1-4, with TRBD1 as a possible D gene (5 bases). The CDR3 is 17 residues long. Per the germline V gene, CDR1 is ENHRY and CDR2 is SYGVKD. V shed 3 bases and J shed 5 bases, with 19 bases lying between them.

The gene calls are TRBV6-5 and TRBJ1-2; no definite D call. Trimming stripped 7 bases from V and 5 bases from J, with 17 bases between. The CDR3 length is 14 residues. Germline values: CDR1 MNHEY, CDR2 SVGAGI. CDR3 in amino acids: CASTPASPPYGYTF. The CDR3 DNA reads TGTGCCAGCACCCCCGCGTCCCCACCATATGGCTACACCTTC.

The gene calls are TRBV14 and TRBJ2-1, with 14 bases matching TRBD2. The CDR3 loop spans 18 amino acids. The germline V gene has CDR1 SGHDN and CDR2 FVKESK. V gave up 3 bases and J gave up 3 bases; unmatched junction bases: 7. CDR3 sequence reads: CASSHPGTSGSGYNEQFF. The CDR3 DNA sequence: TGTGCCAGCAGCCATCCCGGGACTAGCGGGAGTGGCTACAATGAGCAGTTCTTC.

The chain combines TRBV18 with TRBJ2-7, with D maybe TRBD2 (5 bases). CDR1 is KGHSH and CDR2 is LQKENI in the germline V gene. The CDR3 totals 13 residues. Trimming shortened V by 3 bases and J by 7 bases, and 13 bases separated the two germline ends. CDR3 protein: CASSPAEASEQYV. The CDR3 region has the DNA TGTGCCAGCTCACCCGCGGAGGCGTCTGAGCAGTACGTC.

The rearrangement links TRBV19 to TRBJ1-2; possible D gene TRBD1, 5 bases. Trimming removed 2 bases at V and 4 bases at J, with 11 bases between. Germline V gene sequence: CDR1 LNHDA, CDR2 SQIVND (reference sequence). This CDR3 comprises 14 residues. DNA of the CDR3: TGTGCCAGTAGTATATTTGACAGTCCCTATGGCTACACCTTC. It is translated as CASSIFDSPYGYTF.

This clone was detected only a few times. The chain couples TRBV7-2 to TRBJ2-7; the D is unclear. Germline CDR1 reads SGHTA; CDR2 reads FQGNSA. V was cut by 5 bases and J by 7 bases, with 9 bases left in between. The CDR3 extends over 11 amino acids. CDR3 protein: CASSPLREQYF. The CDR3 DNA is TGTGCCAGCAGCCCTTTGCGGGAGCAGTACTTC.

In this sample, this clone turned up a few times. The J gene is TRBJ1-5, the V gene TRBV3-1 (or the pseudogene TRBV3-2), with no clear D. Germline lookup yields CDR1 LGHDT and CDR2 YNNKEL (reference sequence). V was trimmed by 0 bases and J by 6 bases, leaving 6 bases between them. The CDR3 runs 13 residues. The CDR3 DNA reads as TGTGCCAGCAGCCAAGATCATAGTCAGCCCCAGCATTTT. It encodes CASSQDHSQPQHF.

The genes are TRBV10-3 and TRBJ2-4, with 11 bases lining up with TRBD2. Germline CDR1 and CDR2: ENHRY and SYGVKD. This CDR3 comprises 15 residues. V gave up 6 bases and J gave up 8 bases; unmatched junction bases: 9. The CDR3 sequence is CAIRAGLADGDIQYF. The DNA of the CDR3 is TGTGCCATCAGGGCGGGACTAGCGGATGGGGACATTCAGTACTTC.

The chain couples TRBV5-4 to TRBJ1-4; the match to TRBD1 covers 9 bases. Germline CDR1 and CDR2: SGHNT and YYREEE (reference sequence). The CDR3 runs to 16 residues. The V gene end was trimmed by 2 bases and the J gene end by 7 bases; junction bases not matched to a gene: 9. CDR3 protein: CASSFRGQGIVEKLFF. The CDR3 DNA reads as TGTGCCAGCAGCTTCCGAGGACAGGGGATCGTTGAAAAACTGTTTTTT.

The chain is built from TRBV11-2 and TRBJ1-1, with TRBD1 matching over 11 bases. This CDR3 is 15 amino acids long. Looked up from germline, CDR1 is SGHAT and CDR2 is FQNNGV. J was trimmed by 5 bases and V by 4 bases; bases with no gene match: 6. CDR3: CASSSEGTGGTEAFF. Written as DNA, the CDR3 is TGTGCCAGCAGCTCGGAAGGGACAGGGGGAACTGAAGCTTTCTTT.

The rearrangement uses TRBV4-2 and TRBJ2-5; no clear D gene. V lost 0 bases and J 5 bases, leaving 13 bases between the germline ends. Per germline, CDR1 LGHNA and CDR2 YNFKEQ. The CDR3 totals 15 residues. In DNA form, the CDR3 reads TGTGCCAGCAGCCAAGATAGGTCTTTGGTGGAGACCCAGTACTTC. Translated: CASSQDRSLVETQYF.

This chain links TRBV7-2 with TRBJ2-7; 10 nucleotides match TRBD2. The trim removed 5 bases at V and 7 bases at J, leaving 14 bases unmatched. The CDR3 length is 16 residues. CDR1 SGHTA and CDR2 FQGNSA come from the germline V gene. The DNA of the CDR3 is TGTGCCAGCAGCGCGCTGGCACTAGCGGGAATATGGGAGCAGTACGTC. It translates to CASSALALAGIWEQYV.

The chain couples TRBV6-5 to TRBJ2-3, with TRBD1 matching over 8 bases. Germline lookup yields CDR1 MNHEY and CDR2 SVGAGI. This CDR3 region has 14 residues. Trimming removed 7 bases from V and 2 bases from J; junction bases left unmatched: 5. CDR3 residues: CASKSGGFTDTQYF. CDR3 in DNA: TGTGCCAGCAAGTCAGGGGGCTTCACAGATACGCAGTATTTT.